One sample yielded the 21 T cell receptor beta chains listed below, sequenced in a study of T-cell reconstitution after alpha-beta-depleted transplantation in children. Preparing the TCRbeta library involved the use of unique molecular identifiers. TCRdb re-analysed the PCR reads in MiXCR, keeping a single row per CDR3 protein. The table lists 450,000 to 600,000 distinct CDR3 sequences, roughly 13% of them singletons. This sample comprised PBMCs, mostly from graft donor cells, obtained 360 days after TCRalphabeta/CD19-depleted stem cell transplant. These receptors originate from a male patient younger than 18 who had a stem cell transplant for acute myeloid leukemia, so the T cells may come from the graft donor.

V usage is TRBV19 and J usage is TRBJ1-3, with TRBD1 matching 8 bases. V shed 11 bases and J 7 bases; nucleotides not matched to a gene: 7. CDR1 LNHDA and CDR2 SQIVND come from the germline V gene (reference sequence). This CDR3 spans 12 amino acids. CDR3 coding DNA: TGTGCCGGCAGACAGGGGTCCAACACCATATATTTT. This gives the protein CAGRQGSNTIYF.

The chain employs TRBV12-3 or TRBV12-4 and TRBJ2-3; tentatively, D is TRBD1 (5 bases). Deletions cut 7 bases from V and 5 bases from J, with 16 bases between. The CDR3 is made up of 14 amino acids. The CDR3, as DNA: TGTGCCAGCACCACCAGAGTTAGGGGAGATACGCAGTATTTT. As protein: CASTTRVRGDTQYF.

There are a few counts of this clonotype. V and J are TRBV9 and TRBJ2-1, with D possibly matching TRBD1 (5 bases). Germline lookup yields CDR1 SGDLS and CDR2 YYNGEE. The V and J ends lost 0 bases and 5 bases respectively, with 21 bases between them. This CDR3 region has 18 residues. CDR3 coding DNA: TGTGCCAGCAGCGTAGCTAGTGGTGGATCTTTGGGGCACAATGAGCAGTTCTTC. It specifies CASSVASGGSLGHNEQFF.

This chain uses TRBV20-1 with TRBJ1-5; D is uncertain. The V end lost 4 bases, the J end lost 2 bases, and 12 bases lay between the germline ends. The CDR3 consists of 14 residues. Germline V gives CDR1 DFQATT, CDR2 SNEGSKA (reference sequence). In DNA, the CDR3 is TGCAGTGCTAATCAAGGAGGAGGCAATCAGCCCCAGCATTTT. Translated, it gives CSANQGGGNQPQHF.

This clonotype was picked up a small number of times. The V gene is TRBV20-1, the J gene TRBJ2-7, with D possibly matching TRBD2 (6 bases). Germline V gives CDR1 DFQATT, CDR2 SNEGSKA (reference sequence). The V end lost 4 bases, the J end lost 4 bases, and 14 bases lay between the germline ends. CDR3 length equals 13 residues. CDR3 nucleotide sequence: TGCAGTGCTAATCTAGCGCACGATTACGAGCAGTACTTC. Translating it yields CSANLAHDYEQYF.

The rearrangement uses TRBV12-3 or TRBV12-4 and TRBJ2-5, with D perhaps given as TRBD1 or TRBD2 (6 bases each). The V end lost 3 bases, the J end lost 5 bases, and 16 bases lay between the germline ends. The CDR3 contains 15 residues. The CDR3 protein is CASSFETGRLETQYF. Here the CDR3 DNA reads TGTGCCAGCAGTTTTGAAACAGGGAGGTTGGAGACCCAGTACTTC.

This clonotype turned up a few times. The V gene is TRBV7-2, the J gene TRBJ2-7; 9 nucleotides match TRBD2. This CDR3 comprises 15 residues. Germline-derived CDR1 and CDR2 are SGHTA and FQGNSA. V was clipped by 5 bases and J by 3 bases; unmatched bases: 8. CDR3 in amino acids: CASSLVSGGDYEQYF. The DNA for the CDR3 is TGTGCCAGCAGCCTAGTTAGCGGGGGTGACTACGAGCAGTACTTC. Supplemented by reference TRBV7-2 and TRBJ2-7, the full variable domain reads GAGVSQSPSNKVTEKGKDVELRCDPISGHTALYWYRQSLGQGLEFLIYFQGNSAPDKSGLPSDRFSAERTGGSVSTLTIQRTQQEDSAVYLCASSLVSGGDYEQYFGPGTRLTVT.

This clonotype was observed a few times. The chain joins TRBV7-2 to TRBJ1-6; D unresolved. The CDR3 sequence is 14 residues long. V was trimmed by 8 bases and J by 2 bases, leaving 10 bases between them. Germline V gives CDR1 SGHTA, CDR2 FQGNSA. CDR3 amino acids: CASGPGPYNSPLHF. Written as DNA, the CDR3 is TGTGCCAGCGGGCCGGGCCCCTATAATTCACCCCTCCACTTT.

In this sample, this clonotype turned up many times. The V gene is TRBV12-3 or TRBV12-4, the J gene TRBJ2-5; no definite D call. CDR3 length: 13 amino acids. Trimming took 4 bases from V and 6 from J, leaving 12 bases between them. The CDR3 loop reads CASSSRPLKTQYF. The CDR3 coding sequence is TGTGCCAGCAGTTCCCGGCCCCTCAAGACCCAGTACTTC.

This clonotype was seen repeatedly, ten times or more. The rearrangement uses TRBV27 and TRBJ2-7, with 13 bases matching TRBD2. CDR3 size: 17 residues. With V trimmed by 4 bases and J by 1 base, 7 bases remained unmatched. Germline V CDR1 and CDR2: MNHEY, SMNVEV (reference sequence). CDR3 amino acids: CASSSYTSGRASYEQYF. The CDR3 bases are TGTGCCAGCAGTTCGTACACTAGCGGGAGGGCGTCCTACGAGCAGTACTTC.

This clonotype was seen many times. The CDR3 spells CASSLAGVGEQYF. For the CDR3, the DNA is TGTGCCAGCAGTCTAGCGGGAGTAGGGGAGCAGTACTTC. J is TRBJ2-7 and V is TRBV28; TRBD2 agrees at 10 bases. From germline, CDR1 is MDHEN and CDR2 SYDVKM. This CDR3 has 13 amino acids. After removal of 5 bases from V and 7 bases from J, the junction contained 5 bases not matched to a gene.

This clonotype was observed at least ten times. The CDR3 DNA is TGTGCCAGCAGCGACCCCCCGGGGGTACCAGATACGCAGTATTTT. The encoded protein is CASSDPPGVPDTQYF. This chain joins TRBV11-2 and TRBJ2-3, with D possibly matching TRBD2 (6 bases). The germline V gene encodes CDR1 SGHAT and CDR2 FQNNGV. V lost 5 bases and J 4 bases, leaving 16 bases between the germline ends. The CDR3 consists of 15 residues.

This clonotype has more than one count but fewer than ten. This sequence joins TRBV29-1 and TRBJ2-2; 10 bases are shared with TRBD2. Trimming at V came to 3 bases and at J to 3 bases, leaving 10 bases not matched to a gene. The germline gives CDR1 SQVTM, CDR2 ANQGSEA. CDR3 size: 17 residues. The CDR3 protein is CSVDSSSGSFHTGELFF. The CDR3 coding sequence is TGCAGCGTTGATTCGTCTAGCGGGAGTTTCCACACCGGGGAGCTGTTTTTT.

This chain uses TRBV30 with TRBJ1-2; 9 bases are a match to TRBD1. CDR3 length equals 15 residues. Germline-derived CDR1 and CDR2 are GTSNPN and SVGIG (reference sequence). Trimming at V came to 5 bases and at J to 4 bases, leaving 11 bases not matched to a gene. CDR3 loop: CAWLDRGPAIYGYTF. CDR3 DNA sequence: TGTGCCTGGTTGGACAGGGGCCCAGCTATCTATGGCTACACCTTC.

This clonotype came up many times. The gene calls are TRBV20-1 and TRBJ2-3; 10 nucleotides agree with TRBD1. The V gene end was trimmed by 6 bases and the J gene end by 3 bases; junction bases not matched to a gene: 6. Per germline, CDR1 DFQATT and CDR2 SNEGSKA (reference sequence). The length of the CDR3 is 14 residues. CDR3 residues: CSATPGQGTDTQYF. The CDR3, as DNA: TGCAGTGCGACCCCGGGACAGGGGACAGATACGCAGTATTTT.

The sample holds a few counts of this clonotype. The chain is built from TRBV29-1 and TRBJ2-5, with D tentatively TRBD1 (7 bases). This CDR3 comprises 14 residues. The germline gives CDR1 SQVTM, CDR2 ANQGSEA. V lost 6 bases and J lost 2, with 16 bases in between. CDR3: CSVRGQLLQETQYF. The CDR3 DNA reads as TGCAGCGTGCGGGGACAGCTGCTTCAAGAGACCCAGTACTTC. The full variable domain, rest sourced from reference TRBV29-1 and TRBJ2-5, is SAVISQKPSRDICQRGTSLTIQCQVDSQVTMMFWYRQQPGQSLTLIATANQGSEATYESGFVIDKFPISRPNLTFSTLTVSNMSPEDSSIYLCSVRGQLLQETQYFGPGTRLLVL.

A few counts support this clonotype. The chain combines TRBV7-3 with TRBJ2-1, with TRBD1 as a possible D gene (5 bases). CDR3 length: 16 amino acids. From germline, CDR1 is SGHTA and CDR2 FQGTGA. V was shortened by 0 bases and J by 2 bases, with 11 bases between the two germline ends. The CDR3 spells CASSLTPTATYNEQFF. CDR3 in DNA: TGTGCCAGCAGCTTAACCCCGACAGCTACCTACAATGAGCAGTTCTTC.

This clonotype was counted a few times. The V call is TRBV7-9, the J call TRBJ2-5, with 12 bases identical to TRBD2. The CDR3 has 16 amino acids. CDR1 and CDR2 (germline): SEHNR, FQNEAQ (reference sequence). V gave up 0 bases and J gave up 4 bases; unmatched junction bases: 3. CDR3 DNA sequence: TGTGCCAGCAGCTTAGCCTCTAGCGGGAGGGGAGAGACCCAGTACTTC. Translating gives CASSLASSGRGETQYF.

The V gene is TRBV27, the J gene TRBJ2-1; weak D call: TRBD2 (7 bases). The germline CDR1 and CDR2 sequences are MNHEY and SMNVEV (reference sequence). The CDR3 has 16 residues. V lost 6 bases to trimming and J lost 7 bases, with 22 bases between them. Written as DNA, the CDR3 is TGTGCCAGCAGGGACGGTAGGGGGGGGCCTCTTAATGAGCAGTTCTTC. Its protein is CASRDGRGGPLNEQFF.

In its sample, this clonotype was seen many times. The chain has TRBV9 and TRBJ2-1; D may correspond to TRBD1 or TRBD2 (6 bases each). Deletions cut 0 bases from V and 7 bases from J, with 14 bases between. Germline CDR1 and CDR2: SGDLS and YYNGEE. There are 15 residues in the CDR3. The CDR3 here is CASSVGGTQGNEQFF. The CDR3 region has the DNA TGTGCCAGCAGCGTAGGGGGGACTCAGGGGAATGAGCAGTTCTTC.

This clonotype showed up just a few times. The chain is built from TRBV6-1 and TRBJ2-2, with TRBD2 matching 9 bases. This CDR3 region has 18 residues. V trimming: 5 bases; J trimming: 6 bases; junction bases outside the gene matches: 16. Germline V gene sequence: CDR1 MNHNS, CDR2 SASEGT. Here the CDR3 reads CASSPRGEASGKAGELFF. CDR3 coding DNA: TGTGCCAGCAGTCCTCGGGGAGAGGCTAGCGGGAAGGCCGGGGAGCTGTTTTTT.